The 30 T cell receptor beta chains below all came from one sample that was sequenced in a study of blood T cell repertoires in COVID-19. Sequenced by immunoSEQ multiplex PCR; TCRdb stores in-frame clones only, minus some. This repertoire shows over 150,000 clones, approximately 90% found once; its top ten account for 10%. The specimen sequenced was peripheral blood. These receptors all stem from a woman aged 70 to 79 with COVID-19, enrolled during active disease.

This clone appeared once. The rearrangement joins TRBV5-1 to TRBJ2-3; maybe TRBD2 (5 bases). V was shortened by 7 bases and J by 1 base, with 13 bases between the two germline ends. The CDR3 covers 14 residues. Germline-derived CDR1 and CDR2 are SGHRS and YFSETQ. CDR3 in amino acids: CASLRGAGTDTQYF. The CDR3 bases are TGCGCCAGCCTCCGGGGAGCGGGCACAGATACGCAGTATTTT.

V and J are TRBV28 and TRBJ2-7, with 9 bases aligning to TRBD1. In germline, CDR1 is MDHEN, CDR2 SYDVKM. Trimming took 4 bases from V and 0 from J; bases not matched to a gene: 4. This CDR3 is 15 amino acids long. CDR3 residues: CASSSGQGGSYEQYF. The DNA of the CDR3 is TGTGCCAGCAGTTCGGGACAGGGCGGCTCCTACGAGCAGTACTTC.

This chain connects TRBV7-2 to TRBJ2-7; 8 bases line up with TRBD1. Germline CDR1 and CDR2: SGHTA and FQGNSA. CDR3 length equals 14 residues. The V and J ends lost 4 bases and 3 bases, in that order; junction bases with no gene match: 5. The CDR3 is CASSYYRGSYEQYF. CDR3 DNA sequence: TGTGCCAGCAGCTACTACAGGGGGAGCTACGAGCAGTACTTC.

This chain uses TRBV2 with TRBJ1-5; 9 bases map to TRBD1. The V gene end was trimmed by 5 bases and the J gene end by 3 bases; junction bases not matched to a gene: 8. The CDR3 loop spans 16 amino acids. Per the germline V gene, CDR1 is SNHLY and CDR2 is FYNNEI. The CDR3 DNA is TGTGCCAGCAGTACCCGGGACAGGGTCTACAATCAGCCCCAGCATTTT. Its translation is CASSTRDRVYNQPQHF.

The chain links TRBV6-2 or TRBV6-3 to TRBJ2-7, with D unresolved. Trimming shortened V by 2 bases and J by 3 bases, and 8 bases separated the two germline ends. Per germline, CDR1 MNHEY and CDR2 SVGEGT. This CDR3 has 13 residues. The CDR3 loop reads CASSYGQLYEQYF. CDR3 DNA sequence: TGTGCCAGCAGTTACGGGCAGCTCTACGAGCAGTACTTC.

The V call is TRBV28, the J call TRBJ1-2, with 10 bases fitting TRBD1. CDR3 length: 13 residues. After removal of 6 bases from V and 7 bases from J, the junction contained 5 bases not matched to a gene. CDR1 is MDHEN and CDR2 is SYDVKM in the germline V gene. CDR3 in DNA: TGTGCCAGCAGAACTGGGACAGGGGCTGGCTACACCTTC. As protein: CASRTGTGAGYTF.

The V gene is TRBV30, the J gene TRBJ2-3; 8 bases match TRBD1. J was trimmed by 1 base and V by 2 bases; bases with no gene match: 2. CDR1 GTSNPN and CDR2 SVGIG come from the germline V gene (reference sequence). The CDR3 sequence is 14 residues long. CDR3 nucleotides: TGTGCCTGGAGTCAGGGACAGGGCACAGATACGCAGTATTTT. It translates to CAWSQGQGTDTQYF.

The rearrangement joins TRBV6-6 to TRBJ1-2, with D perhaps matching TRBD1 (6 bases). CDR1 is MNHNY and CDR2 is SVGAGI in the germline V gene (reference sequence). V lost 5 bases and J lost 5, with 12 bases in between. The CDR3 is made up of 13 amino acids. The CDR3 region is CASSPGVNYGYTF. CDR3 nucleotide sequence: TGTGCCAGCAGTCCAGGGGTTAATTATGGCTACACCTTC.

V and J are TRBV5-1 and TRBJ1-4, with a weak D call TRBD1 (6 bases). CDR1 is SGHRS and CDR2 is YFSETQ in the germline V gene. V lost 5 bases and J lost 6, with 14 bases in between. This CDR3 spans 14 amino acids. CDR3 region: CASSNREYDEKLFF. DNA for the CDR3: TGCGCCAGCAGTAACAGGGAGTATGATGAAAAACTGTTTTTT.

This chain joins TRBV19 and TRBJ1-5; 7 nucleotides align to TRBD1. The CDR3 is made up of 15 amino acids. The V gene end was trimmed by 3 bases and the J gene end by 4 bases; junction bases not matched to a gene: 6. The germline V gene encodes CDR1 LNHDA and CDR2 SQIVND (reference sequence). The CDR3 DNA reads as TGTGCCAGTAGTATCTCAGGGGGGAGAAATCAGCCCCAGCATTTT. Residues: CASSISGGRNQPQHF. The whole variable domain, remainder taken from reference TRBV19 and TRBJ1-5, is DGGITQSPKYLFRKEGQNVTLSCEQNLNHDAMYWYRQDPGQGLRLIYYSQIVNDFQKGDIAEGYSVSREKKESFPLTVTSAQKNPTAFYLCASSISGGRNQPQHFGDGTRLSIL.

The rearrangement uses TRBV19 and TRBJ1-2; D possibly corresponds to TRBD1 (6 bases). The V gene's germline CDR1 is LNHDA and CDR2 SQIVND (reference sequence). V gave up 7 bases and J gave up 2 bases, with 20 bases separating them. The CDR3 is made up of 16 amino acids. The chain's CDR3 is CASKPQGSLSNYGYTF. The CDR3 DNA is TGTGCCAGTAAGCCTCAGGGGTCTCTATCAAACTATGGCTACACCTTC.

This clone appeared a single time. The chain links TRBV19 to TRBJ1-1; D is ambiguous. V lost 3 bases and J lost 6, with 11 bases in between. Germline CDR1 is LNHDA and CDR2 is SQIVND (reference sequence). CDR3 length: 13 amino acids. CDR3 sequence reads: CASSISESSEAFF. CDR3 bases: TGTGCCAGTAGTATTAGTGAGTCGTCTGAAGCTTTCTTT.

The chain uses TRBV6-2 or TRBV6-3 and TRBJ1-2, with TRBD1 matching over 8 bases. The CDR3 totals 17 residues. Germline CDR1 MNHEY, CDR2 SVGEGT. With 5 bases clipped from V and 4 bases from J, the junction kept 15 bases outside the gene matches. The CDR3 DNA follows: TGTGCCAGCAGTCTTCAGGGGGCGCAGACCTCGGCCTATGGCTACACCTTC. This gives the protein CASSLQGAQTSAYGYTF.

This clone was seen once. The chain is built from TRBV7-2 and TRBJ2-7; 8 bases align to TRBD1. The CDR3 is 15 residues long. The ends lost 5 bases at V and 2 bases at J; junction bases unmatched: 8. Germline assignment: CDR1 SGHTA and CDR2 FQGNSA. The CDR3 DNA reads as TGTGCCAGCAGCCTGGTCACAGGGGGGACCTACGAGCAGTACTTC. Encoded protein: CASSLVTGGTYEQYF.

This clone was found a few times. The DNA of the CDR3 is TGTGCCAGCAGCCATCAGCGGGGCTCCTACAATGAGCAGTTCTTC. Translated, it gives CASSHQRGSYNEQFF. The chain is built from TRBV5-4 and TRBJ2-1, with 7 bases lining up with TRBD2. The CDR3 is made up of 15 amino acids. CDR1 and CDR2 (germline): SGHNT, YYREEE (reference sequence). Trimming cost V 4 bases and J 0 bases; bases outside gene matches: 4.

This clone was seen once. The chain is built from TRBV6-2 or TRBV6-3 and TRBJ2-7, with 9 bases fitting TRBD1. Germline loops: CDR1 MNHEY, CDR2 SVGEGT. The CDR3 runs to 13 residues. Trimming at V came to 6 bases and at J to 5 bases, leaving 5 bases not matched to a gene. The CDR3 nucleotides are TGTGCCAGCAGCCCGGACAGGGGTAACGAGCAGTACTTC. Translated, it gives CASSPDRGNEQYF.

As DNA, the CDR3 is TGCAGCGTGCCGGGGTATTATGAGCAGTTCTTC. This codes for CSVPGYYEQFF. The gene calls are TRBV29-1 and TRBJ2-1; D may be TRBD2 (5 bases). This CDR3 is 11 amino acids long. Germline loops: CDR1 SQVTM, CDR2 ANQGSEA. V was cut by 6 bases and J by 8 bases, with 11 bases left in between.

The gene calls are TRBV2 and TRBJ1-3; tentatively, D is TRBD1 (5 bases). Trimming pared 6 bases from V and 3 bases from J, leaving 12 bases between. The CDR3 is made up of 14 amino acids. Germline values: CDR1 SNHLY, CDR2 FYNNEI. CDR3 sequence: CASSAAGDGNTIYF. CDR3 nucleotide sequence: TGTGCCAGCAGCGCTGCGGGGGATGGAAACACCATATATTTT.

The gene calls are TRBV10-3 and TRBJ2-5; D might be TRBD1 (5 bases). The CDR3 sequence is 15 residues long. Trimming pared 2 bases from V and 2 bases from J, leaving 12 bases between. CDR1 is ENHRY and CDR2 is SYGVKD in the germline V gene. CDR3: CAISEETVSQETQYF. The DNA of the CDR3 is TGTGCCATCAGTGAGGAGACAGTCTCTCAAGAGACCCAGTACTTC.

The chain is built from TRBV6-5 and TRBJ1-3; D remains unclear. Germline loops: CDR1 MNHEY, CDR2 SVGAGI. V was pared by 5 bases and J by 2 bases, with 4 bases between. This CDR3 is 12 amino acids long. This CDR3 reads CASSQTGNTIYF. In DNA form, the CDR3 reads TGTGCCAGCAGTCAGACTGGAAACACCATATATTTT.

Comments on this clone: The identical CDR3 is also encoded by other nucleotide sequences in the sample. The chain combines TRBV5-1 with TRBJ2-7; D may be TRBD1 (6 bases). The V gene lost 3 bases and the J gene lost 3 bases, with 10 bases spanning the gap. Germline V gene data show CDR1 as SGHRS and CDR2 as YFSETQ. CDR3 length: 13 amino acids. The CDR3 spells CASSSGQSYEQYF. The CDR3, as DNA: TGCGCCAGCAGCTCGGGACAAAGCTACGAGCAGTACTTC.

This chain connects TRBV7-7 to TRBJ2-5, with D possibly matching TRBD2 (6 bases). The V gene lost 3 bases and the J gene lost 3 bases, with 14 bases spanning the gap. This CDR3 has 15 residues. Germline V lookup: CDR1 SSHAT, CDR2 FNYEAQ (reference sequence). The CDR3 here is CASSFRNWGEETQYF. In DNA form, the CDR3 reads TGTGCCAGCAGCTTCCGAAATTGGGGGGAAGAGACCCAGTACTTC.

This chain connects TRBV7-9 to TRBJ1-2; D remains unclear. The CDR3 contains 15 residues. V was shortened by 5 bases and J by 8 bases, with 21 bases between the two germline ends. Germline CDR1 and CDR2: SEHNR and FQNEAQ (reference sequence). The CDR3 nucleotides are TGTGCCAGCAGCCTAAATCAGATGGCGCGGGGAGGCTACACCTTC. It codes for CASSLNQMARGGYTF.

The chain couples TRBV27 to TRBJ2-5, with 9 bases fitting TRBD1. Germline V lookup: CDR1 MNHEY, CDR2 SMNVEV (reference sequence). The CDR3 has 13 amino acids. J lost 3 bases, V lost 7 bases, and 3 bases had no gene match. The CDR3 sequence: CASTRTGEETQYF. The CDR3 bases are TGTGCCAGCACCAGGACAGGGGAAGAGACCCAGTACTTC.

This sequence joins TRBV20-1 and TRBJ1-1; D unresolved. This CDR3 has 13 amino acids. Trimming took 3 bases from V and 0 from J, leaving 8 bases between them. CDR1 and CDR2 (germline): DFQATT, SNEGSKA (reference sequence). This CDR3 reads CSASPNLNTEAFF. DNA of the CDR3: TGCAGTGCTAGTCCGAACTTGAACACTGAAGCTTTCTTT.

The chain links TRBV28 to TRBJ2-3; a weak D match, TRBD2 (6 bases). Germline loops: CDR1 MDHEN, CDR2 SYDVKM. The CDR3 totals 15 residues. V lost 2 bases and J 6 bases, leaving 15 bases between the germline ends. CDR3 region: CASSLRLARSDTQYF. The DNA for the CDR3 is TGTGCCAGCAGTTTACGGCTAGCGAGGAGTGATACGCAGTATTTT.

Remarks on this clone: The junction and the germline gene differ at one end; a read error may be behind it. CDR3 sequence: CASSLALGGVDEQFF. CDR3 nucleotide sequence: TGTGCTAGCAGCTTAGCCCTTGGGGGGGTGGATGAGCAGTTCTTC. The J gene is TRBJ2-1, the V gene TRBV7-7; TRBD2 aligns across 7 bases. The CDR3 length is 15 residues. The germline V gene has CDR1 SSHAT and CDR2 FNYEAQ (reference sequence).

The V gene is TRBV5-1, the J gene TRBJ2-5; the match to TRBD1 covers 9 bases. Germline CDR1 and CDR2: SGHRS and YFSETQ. This CDR3 comprises 15 residues. V was clipped by 2 bases and J by 2 bases; unmatched bases: 4. For the CDR3, the DNA is TGCGCCAGCAGCTTAGGACAGGGGAAGCAAGAGACCCAGTACTTC. Translating it yields CASSLGQGKQETQYF.

A few counts support this clone. The chain recombines TRBV6-1 with TRBJ2-3; 11 nucleotides line up with TRBD2. CDR1 MNHNS and CDR2 SASEGT come from the germline V gene. This CDR3 region has 17 residues. Losses at the gene ends were 2 bases for V and 2 bases for J; bases not matched to a gene: 6. CDR3 protein: CASSEITSGGPTDTQYF. The CDR3 region has the DNA TGTGCCAGCAGTGAAATCACTAGCGGGGGTCCCACAGATACGCAGTATTTT.

CDR3 coding DNA: TGTGCCAGCAGTTCAGCGAGGGGCAATCAGCCCCAGCATTTT. Residues: CASSSARGNQPQHF. V and J are TRBV6-5 and TRBJ1-5; D not certain. The CDR3 length is 14 residues. V gave up 4 bases and J gave up 2 bases, with 9 bases separating them. The germline gives CDR1 MNHEY, CDR2 SVGAGI.